This T cell receptor (beta chain) was retrieved from a study of blood T cell repertoires in COVID-19 (dated by TCRdb to 2020 to 2021). In terms of the full investigation: The collaborator samples originated in the United States, Italy and Spain and spanned the acute and convalescent phases of COVID-19. The material from the prospective study consisted of cDNA or gDNA derived from T cells, B-cell-depleted T cells, or PBMCs. Subjects who had been exposed to COVID-19, were actively infected with it, or had recovered from it provided the deeply sampled blood TCRbeta repertoires that made up the dataset. The repertoires were released in a freely available public database meant as a resource for research on the immune response to SARS-CoV-2. The samples were drawn from two sources: the first 160 participants of the ongoing ImmuneRACE study, and 1,000 to 1,500 subjects contributed by 6 global collaborators. A de-identified subject ID, COVID-19 status, age in years and sex were almost always included in the sample metadata. Where HLA class I and class II types were available, the types were taken from metadata supplied by the sample provider, not from assay-based typing.

On the study overall, not on this receptor specifically: How much clinical and demographic metadata was included differed by source and by participant, and the metadata was provided uncurated.

TCRbeta CDR3 regions were amplified from genomic DNA using the immunoSEQ Assay, a bias-controlled multiplex PCR. The original methods were these. Nucleated cell counts per sample were estimated from amplification of reference gene primers within the assay. To quantify the absolute abundance of each unique TCRbeta CDR3 rearrangement, sequence reads were collapsed and filtered. For each sample, productive Simpson clonality was calculated as the square root of Simpson's diversity index across productive rearrangements. TCRdb carries this immuneACCESS record with in-frame sequences only. Its versions omit some clonotypes, under half of them owing to an unresolved V gene in the studies checked, with the rest unexplained. That table furnishes V, J and clone size, whereas the DNA furnished D and trimming. The sample profile shows roughly 36,000 clones; around 96% of them were found once. The top ten constitute about 4% of the sample.

Cut back by 6 bases and 2 bases, the V and J ends lie 3 bases apart. The CDR3 has 11 amino acids, counting the end cysteine and phenylalanine. Here the CDR3 DNA is all that survives: 33 bases in frame from base 1. Whole blood was collected in K2EDTA tubes by collaborating institutions according to the institutions' own protocols. Collaborator samples were shipped for TCRbeta analysis as frozen whole blood, isolated PBMCs, or DNA extracted from either sample type. Turning to this clone: No cognate antigen has been identified for it. One base away there is no much larger clone; base qualities are not given.

The receptor was isolated from a human donor with active COVID-19. The donor label of this sample is uncertain. Specimen: peripheral blood. The receptor chain draws on TRBV12-3 or TRBV12-4 and TRBJ2-3, with no reliable assignment of the D segment. The DNA sequence is as follows: TGTGCCAGCAGCGTCACAGATACGCAGTATTTT. The translation is CASSVTDTQYF.